The source of this TCR beta chain is a study of blood T cell repertoires in COVID-19. Study context: The samples span acute and convalescent COVID-19 from the United States, Italy and Spain. The analysed material was cDNA or gDNA that came from T cells, B-cell-depleted T cells, or PBMCs.

V was pared by 2 bases and J by 7 bases, with 5 bases of the junction left unmatched. The CDR3 has 14 residues. Germline loops: CDR1 SGHDT, CDR2 YYEEEE. Original processing notes: For nucleated cells, counts were estimated from reference gene primer amplification. Clones were read by immunoSEQ multiplex PCR, and TCRdb kept only the in-frame ones, dropping some. From that table come the V and J calls and clone size; the DNA was used to work out D and trimming. The sample shows around 63,000 clones, 79% of them seen only once. The chain has TRBV5-6 and TRBJ2-1; TRBD1 agrees at 8 bases. Input material: peripheral blood. This receptor was identified in a human donor in a cohort sampled during active COVID-19. The CDR3 sequence is CASSFEDRANEQFF. CDR3 in DNA: TGTGCCAGCAGCTTTGAGGACAGGGCTAATGAGCAGTTCTTC.